One and the same sample provided the 22 T cell receptor beta chains below, sequenced in a study of blood T cell repertoires in COVID-19. Assay used: immunoSEQ multiplex PCR; TCRdb lists only in-frame clones, some missing. The sample contains 150,000 or so clones, around 86% of which appear only once. The sample consisted of PBMCs or T cells enriched from blood (not recorded which). The receptors stem from a man aged 45-65 years who had recovered from COVID-19.

The V call is TRBV20-1, the J call TRBJ1-1; D is ambiguous. Trimming cost V 6 bases and J 4 bases, with 6 bases left between them. In germline, CDR1 is DFQATT, CDR2 SNEGSKA (reference sequence). This CDR3 is 10 amino acids long. CDR3 in DNA: TGCAGTGCGCGTGGCACTGAAGCTTTCTTT. Encoded protein: CSARGTEAFF.

The V call is TRBV6-1, the J call TRBJ2-1; TRBD2 aligns across 14 bases. V shed 1 base, J shed 4 bases, and the junction held 0 bases outside the gene matches. This CDR3 region has 16 residues. Germline CDR1 is MNHNS and CDR2 is SASEGT. CDR3 region: CASSEGLAGGYNEQFF. The CDR3 DNA reads TGTGCCAGCAGTGAAGGACTAGCGGGAGGGTACAATGAGCAGTTCTTC.

The CDR3 DNA is TGTGCCAGTCGAAGGGGGGGGACTACTGGAAACACCATATATTTT. This encodes CASRRGGTTGNTIYF. The chain couples TRBV6-5 to TRBJ1-3; TRBD1 might be the D (6 bases). The CDR3 is 15 amino acids. V lost 9 bases and J lost 2, with 17 bases in between. Germline V gives CDR1 MNHEY, CDR2 SVGAGI.

The chain is built from TRBV10-1 and TRBJ1-2, with 8 bases matching TRBD1. This CDR3 spans 16 amino acids. Germline V gene sequence: CDR1 WNHNN, CDR2 SYGVQD (reference sequence). V shed 6 bases, J shed 4 bases, and the junction held 13 bases outside the gene matches. The CDR3: CASRHSESGGGYGYTF. DNA of the CDR3: TGCGCCAGCAGACACAGTGAGTCAGGGGGCGGCTATGGCTACACCTTC.

The rearrangement uses TRBV5-4 and TRBJ1-2; a possible D gene is TRBD1 (5 bases). Between the trimmed V and J ends, which lost 1 base and 5 bases, there was a span of 15 bases. The CDR3 has 15 residues. Germline CDR1 is SGHNT and CDR2 is YYREEE (reference sequence). CDR3 coding DNA: TGTGCCAGCAGCTTGCCCGGGGGAGGTTTATATGGCTACACCTTC. Its protein is CASSLPGGGLYGYTF. Filled out from reference TRBV5-4 and TRBJ1-2, the complete variable domain reads ETGVTQSPTHLIKTRGQQVTLRCSSQSGHNTVSWYQQALGQGPQFIFQYYREEENGRGNFPPRFSGLQFPNYSSELNVNALELDDSALYLCASSLPGGGLYGYTFGSGTRLTVV.

This clone was recorded once. J is TRBJ2-7 and V is TRBV3-1 (or the pseudogene TRBV3-2); maybe TRBD2 (5 bases). The CDR3 covers 14 residues. In germline, CDR1 is LGHDT, CDR2 YNNKEL (reference sequence). Trimming left V 1 base short and J 4 bases short, with 11 bases between. The CDR3 DNA reads TGTGCCAGCAGCCAAGGATGGGAGAATTACGAGCAGTACTTC. As protein: CASSQGWENYEQYF.

V and J are TRBV19 and TRBJ1-1; TRBD1 aligns across 8 bases. Germline-derived CDR1 and CDR2 are LNHDA and SQIVND (reference sequence). The CDR3 contains 14 residues. V lost 5 bases to trimming and J lost 1 base; unmatched junction nucleotides: 3. The CDR3 region has the DNA TGTGCCAGTAGTTTCGACAGGGGGAACACTGAAGCTTTCTTT. Its protein is CASSFDRGNTEAFF.

The J gene is TRBJ1-5, the V gene TRBV10-3; no definite D call. The V gene lost 2 bases and the J gene lost 0 bases, with 14 bases spanning the gap. This CDR3 is built from 17 residues. The V gene's germline CDR1 is ENHRY and CDR2 SYGVKD. Here the CDR3 DNA reads TGTGCCATCAGTGAGGGTGGTGGCAGTGCTAGCAATCAGCCCCAGCATTTT. Its protein is CAISEGGGSASNQPQHF.

The J gene is TRBJ2-4, the V gene TRBV5-1; tentatively, D is TRBD1 (5 bases). Germline CDR1 reads SGHRS; CDR2 reads YFSETQ. V lost 4 bases to trimming and J lost 0 bases, with 14 bases between them. This CDR3 has 16 residues. The CDR3 sequence: CASSRLGALAKNIQYF. The CDR3 DNA follows: TGCGCCAGCAGCCGGCTAGGGGCTCTAGCCAAAAACATTCAGTACTTC. Full variable domain (outside the CDR3, taken from reference TRBV5-1 and TRBJ2-4): KAGVTQTPRYLIKTRGQQVTLSCSPISGHRSVSWYQQTPGQGLQFLFEYFSETQRNKGNFPGRFSGRQFSNSRSEMNVSTLELGDSALYLCASSRLGALAKNIQYFGAGTRLSVL.

In its sample, this clone was seen once. V is TRBV5-1 and J is TRBJ2-5; TRBD1 matches at 11 bases. From germline, CDR1 is SGHRS and CDR2 YFSETQ. The CDR3 runs 15 residues. The V segment lost 4 bases and the J segment 3 bases; nucleotides outside the gene matches: 5. The CDR3 nucleotides read TGCGCCAGCAGCACTCTGGGACAGGGGGAAGAGACCCAGTACTTC. It encodes CASSTLGQGEETQYF.

The chain recombines TRBV30 with TRBJ1-2; D unclear. This CDR3 region has 11 residues. V was trimmed by 0 bases and J by 7 bases, leaving 6 bases between them. Germline V CDR1 and CDR2: GTSNPN, SVGIG (reference sequence). Written as DNA, the CDR3 is TGTGCCTGGAGTGTTCTTTCTGGCTACACCTTC. This gives the protein CAWSVLSGYTF.

This chain uses TRBV5-1 with TRBJ2-1, with D uncertain. This CDR3 is 15 amino acids long. Per the germline V gene, CDR1 is SGHRS and CDR2 is YFSETQ. Trimming took off 3 bases at V and 5 bases at J, with 15 bases between the two ends. The CDR3, as DNA: TGCGCCAGCAGCTCGGTTCTAGGAATCCACAATGAGCAGTTCTTC. Translated: CASSSVLGIHNEQFF.

V is TRBV19 and J is TRBJ1-5; 9 bases agree with TRBD1. Germline-derived CDR1 and CDR2 are LNHDA and SQIVND (reference sequence). The CDR3 has 14 residues. V lost 5 bases to trimming and J lost 7 bases; unmatched junction nucleotides: 6. In DNA form, the CDR3 reads TGTGCCAGTAGTTGGACAGGGGTTCAACAGCCCCAGCATTTT. Protein product: CASSWTGVQQPQHF. Full variable domain (rest looked up from reference TRBV19 and TRBJ1-5): DGGITQSPKYLFRKEGQNVTLSCEQNLNHDAMYWYRQDPGQGLRLIYYSQIVNDFQKGDIAEGYSVSREKKESFPLTVTSAQKNPTAFYLCASSWTGVQQPQHFGDGTRLSIL.

The chain links TRBV6-1 to TRBJ1-2; weak D call: TRBD1 (5 bases). V lost 1 base to trimming and J lost 5 bases, with 14 bases between them. CDR1 and CDR2 from the germline V gene are MNHNS and SASEGT. The CDR3 is made up of 15 amino acids. Here the CDR3 DNA reads TGTGCCAGCAGTGAAGGTTGGCAGGGTCCTTATGGCTACACCTTC. As protein: CASSEGWQGPYGYTF.

This clone appeared a single time. The CDR3 DNA reads TGTGCCAGTAGTACCCCCGGGTCCCGGGGGGCCAACGTCCTGACTTTC. Encoded protein: CASSTPGSRGANVLTF. The V gene is TRBV19, the J gene TRBJ2-6; D gene ambiguous. This CDR3 has 16 residues. In germline, CDR1 is LNHDA, CDR2 SQIVND (reference sequence). Trimming took off 4 bases at V and 4 bases at J, with 14 bases between the two ends. Complete variable domain (other parts from reference TRBV19 and TRBJ2-6): DGGITQSPKYLFRKEGQNVTLSCEQNLNHDAMYWYRQDPGQGLRLIYYSQIVNDFQKGDIAEGYSVSREKKESFPLTVTSAQKNPTAFYLCASSTPGSRGANVLTFGAGSRLTVL.

The chain is built from TRBV10-3 and TRBJ1-4; D call uncertain. Between the trimmed V and J ends, which lost 3 bases and 9 bases, there was a span of 8 bases. From germline, CDR1 is ENHRY and CDR2 SYGVKD. This CDR3 has 12 amino acids. CDR3 loop: CAISEADQKLFF. The CDR3 nucleotides read TGTGCCATCAGTGAAGCGGACCAAAAACTGTTTTTT.

The rearrangement joins TRBV18 to TRBJ2-5, with 10 bases lining up with TRBD2. Germline V gene data show CDR1 as KGHSH and CDR2 as LQKENI. This CDR3 is built from 16 residues. V was pared by 2 bases and J by 2 bases, with 5 bases of the junction left unmatched. In DNA, the CDR3 is TGTGCCAGCTCACCATGGACTAGCGGAATTCAAGAGACCCAGTACTTC. Residues: CASSPWTSGIQETQYF.

A single count supports this clone. This chain connects TRBV5-1 to TRBJ2-3, with 14 bases that match TRBD2. The J segment lost 3 bases and the V segment lost 5 bases, leaving 5 bases of the junction unmatched. Germline CDR1 SGHRS, CDR2 YFSETQ. The CDR3 spans 16 residues. CDR3 bases: TGCGCCAGCAGATCGGGACTAGCGGGAGCAACAGATACGCAGTATTTT. It codes for CASRSGLAGATDTQYF.

V is TRBV10-3 and J is TRBJ1-2; D call uncertain. Germline CDR1 reads ENHRY; CDR2 reads SYGVKD. This CDR3 has 14 residues. V was cut by 0 bases and J by 8 bases, with 13 bases left in between. This CDR3 is CAISESTELHGYTF. CDR3 coding DNA: TGTGCCATCAGTGAGTCGACGGAGTTGCACGGCTACACCTTC.

The V gene is TRBV6-1, the J gene TRBJ2-1; 9 bases line up with TRBD2. J gave up 6 bases and V 3 bases, and 3 bases lay outside the gene matches. Germline loops: CDR1 MNHNS, CDR2 SASEGT. The length of the CDR3 is 14 residues. Here the CDR3 DNA reads TGTGCCAGCAGTGACATAGCGGGGGTCAATGAGCAGTTCTTC. This gives the protein CASSDIAGVNEQFF.

V usage is TRBV28 and J usage is TRBJ2-7; no clear D. V lost 8 bases and J 1 base, leaving 12 bases between the germline ends. The CDR3 length is 13 residues. Germline values: CDR1 MDHEN, CDR2 SYDVKM. CDR3 protein: CASRVSASYEQYV. The CDR3 DNA reads as TGTGCCAGCCGGGTGTCGGCGTCCTACGAGCAGTACGTC.

This clone was observed once. This chain joins TRBV5-1 and TRBJ1-2; 7 nucleotides agree with TRBD1. Germline V lookup: CDR1 SGHRS, CDR2 YFSETQ. The V gene end was trimmed by 3 bases and the J gene end by 2 bases; junction bases not matched to a gene: 4. This CDR3 is built from 14 residues. Written as DNA, the CDR3 is TGCGCCAGCAGCTCGGGACAGATAAACTATGGCTACACCTTC. This encodes CASSSGQINYGYTF.